Each of the 10 T cell receptor beta chains below was sequenced from the same sample in a study of shared clonotypes between healthy human individuals. The table came from immunoSEQ multiplex PCR; TCRdb's copy has only in-frame clones and leaves some out. The data show approximately 88,000 clones, 68% seen once. Sequencing input: memory CD8+ T cells sorted from blood. Subset defined: CD45RO+ cells pooled with CCR7-negative TemRA cells. Receptor source: a young man in good health.

The J gene is TRBJ2-3, the V gene TRBV6-1; possibly TRBD2 for D (6 bases). V gave up 4 bases and J gave up 2 bases, with 13 bases separating them. Germline CDR1 reads MNHNS; CDR2 reads SASEGT. This CDR3 spans 15 amino acids. The CDR3 here is CASSAGGGITDTQYF. The CDR3 bases are TGTGCCAGCAGTGCTGGTGGCGGGATCACAGATACGCAGTATTTT.

The CDR3 DNA reads as TGTGCCAGCAGCAAGCGGGAGTTAGGAGATACGCAGTATTTT. Protein product: CASSKRELGDTQYF. This rearrangement joins TRBV2 to TRBJ2-3; 8 bases are shared with TRBD2. CDR3 size: 14 residues. CDR1 is SNHLY and CDR2 is FYNNEI in the germline V gene. With 6 bases clipped from V and 5 bases from J, the junction kept 7 bases outside the gene matches.

This clone was counted only a few times. V is TRBV7-8 and J is TRBJ2-7; D is ambiguous. Deletions cut 5 bases from V and 5 bases from J, with 19 bases between. The CDR3 consists of 15 residues. The germline CDR1 and CDR2 sequences are SGHVS and FQNEAQ. CDR3 nucleotide sequence: TGTGCCAGCAGCCCCCCGACGGTCGGGCTCAACGAGCAGTACTTC. Translated, it gives CASSPPTVGLNEQYF.

This sequence joins TRBV25-1 and TRBJ2-3; 14 positions agree with TRBD2. The V segment lost 7 bases and the J segment 9 bases; nucleotides outside the gene matches: 12. Germline V gene data show CDR1 as MGHDK and CDR2 as SYGVNS. The CDR3 totals 16 residues. CDR3 residues: CASTRGTSGSQETQYF. CDR3 nucleotides: TGTGCCAGCACCCGAGGGACTAGCGGGAGTCAAGAAACGCAGTATTTT. Variable domain in full (rest from reference TRBV25-1 and TRBJ2-3): EADIYQTPRYLVIGTGKKITLECSQTMGHDKMYWYQQDPGMELHLIHYSYGVNSTEKGDLSSESTVSRIRTEHFPLTLESARPSHTSQYLCASTRGTSGSQETQYFGPGTRLTVL.

The V gene is TRBV27, the J gene TRBJ1-2; 8 bases align to TRBD1. With 2 bases clipped from V and 4 bases from J, the junction kept 9 bases outside the gene matches. Germline values: CDR1 MNHEY, CDR2 SMNVEV (reference sequence). This CDR3 spans 16 amino acids. CDR3 coding DNA: TGTGCCAGCAGTTTAATCGGGACAGGTCCAAGCTATGGCTACACCTTC. This codes for CASSLIGTGPSYGYTF.

V and J are TRBV29-1 and TRBJ2-5; D remains unclear. Looked up from germline, CDR1 is SQVTM and CDR2 is ANQGSEA. The CDR3 has 13 residues. Trimming removed 2 bases at V and 0 bases at J, with 7 bases between. CDR3 in amino acids: CSVEPPNQETQYF. The CDR3 region has the DNA TGCAGCGTTGAACCCCCCAACCAAGAGACCCAGTACTTC.

The V gene is TRBV4-2, the J gene TRBJ1-1, with D possibly matching TRBD1 (6 bases). The CDR3 is made up of 13 amino acids. In germline, CDR1 is LGHNA, CDR2 YNFKEQ. V lost 4 bases, J lost 7 bases, and 13 bases lay in between. The CDR3 DNA reads as TGTGCCAGCAGCCCAAAACAGGGCTTTGAAGCTTTCTTT. This gives the protein CASSPKQGFEAFF.

V and J are TRBV10-1 and TRBJ2-2; TRBD2 might be the D (6 bases). The CDR3 sequence is 15 residues long. V lost 6 bases and J 0 bases, leaving 11 bases between the germline ends. Germline V gene data show CDR1 as WNHNN and CDR2 as SYGVQD (reference sequence). The CDR3 DNA sequence: TGCGCCAGCAGCCGGGACTTAGCGAACACCGGGGAGCTGTTTTTT. This translates into CASSRDLANTGELFF.

In its sample, this clone was seen many times. V usage is TRBV6-5 and J usage is TRBJ1-2; D ambiguous. Trimming pared 6 bases from V and 3 bases from J, leaving 8 bases between. Germline values: CDR1 MNHEY, CDR2 SVGAGI. The CDR3 contains 12 residues. The CDR3 loop reads CASSRGDYGYTF. CDR3 DNA: TGTGCCAGCAGCCGCGGGGACTATGGCTACACCTTC.

The chain couples TRBV7-8 to TRBJ2-1, with a tentative D call TRBD2 (5 bases). CDR1 and CDR2 from the germline V gene are SGHVS and FQNEAQ. There are 16 residues in the CDR3. V was pared by 7 bases and J by 2 bases, with 18 bases between. CDR3 amino acids: CASTPYTSYTYNEQFF. CDR3 coding DNA: TGTGCCAGCACCCCATACACTAGTTATACCTACAATGAGCAGTTCTTC.